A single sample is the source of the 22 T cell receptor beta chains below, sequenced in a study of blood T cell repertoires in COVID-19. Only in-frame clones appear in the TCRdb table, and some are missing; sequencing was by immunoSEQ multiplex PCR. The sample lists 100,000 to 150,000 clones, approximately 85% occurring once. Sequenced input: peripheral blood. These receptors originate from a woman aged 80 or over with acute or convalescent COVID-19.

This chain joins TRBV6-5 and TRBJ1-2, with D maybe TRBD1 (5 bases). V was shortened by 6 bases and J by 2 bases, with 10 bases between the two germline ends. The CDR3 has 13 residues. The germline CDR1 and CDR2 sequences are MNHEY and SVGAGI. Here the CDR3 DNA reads TGTGCCAGCAGAGGGCAGGGAAACTATGGCTACACCTTC. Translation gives CASRGQGNYGYTF.

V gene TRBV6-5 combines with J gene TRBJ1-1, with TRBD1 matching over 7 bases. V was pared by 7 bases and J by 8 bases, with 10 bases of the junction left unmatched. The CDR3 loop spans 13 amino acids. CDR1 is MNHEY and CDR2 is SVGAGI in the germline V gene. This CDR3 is CASTYWAGGEAFF. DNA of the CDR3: TGTGCCAGCACCTACTGGGCAGGGGGAGAAGCTTTCTTT.

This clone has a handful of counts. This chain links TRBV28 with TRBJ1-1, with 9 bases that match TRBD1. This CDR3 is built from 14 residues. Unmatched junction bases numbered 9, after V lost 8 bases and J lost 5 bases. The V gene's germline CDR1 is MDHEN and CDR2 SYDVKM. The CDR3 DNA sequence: TGTGCCAGCGGCGGGGGACAGGGAAAAACTGAAGCTTTCTTT. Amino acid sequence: CASGGGQGKTEAFF.

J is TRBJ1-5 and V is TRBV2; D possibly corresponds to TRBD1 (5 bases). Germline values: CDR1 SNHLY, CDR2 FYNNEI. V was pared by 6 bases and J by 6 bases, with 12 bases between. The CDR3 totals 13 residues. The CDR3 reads CASSVGTFQPQHF. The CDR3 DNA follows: TGTGCCAGCAGCGTAGGGACTTTTCAGCCCCAGCATTTT.

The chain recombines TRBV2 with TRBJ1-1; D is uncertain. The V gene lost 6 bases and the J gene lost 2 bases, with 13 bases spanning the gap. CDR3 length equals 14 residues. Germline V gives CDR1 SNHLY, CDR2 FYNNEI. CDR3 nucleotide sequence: TGTGCCAGCAGGAGTAGAGGCCTCAACACTGAAGCTTTCTTT. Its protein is CASRSRGLNTEAFF.

The CDR3 reads CSVGTLYGYTF. For the CDR3, the DNA is TGCAGCGTCGGGACATTATATGGCTACACCTTC. This rearrangement joins TRBV29-1 to TRBJ1-2; weak D call: TRBD1 (6 bases). This CDR3 has 11 residues. CDR1 is SQVTM and CDR2 is ANQGSEA in the germline V gene. V lost 6 bases, J lost 5 bases, and 10 bases lay in between.

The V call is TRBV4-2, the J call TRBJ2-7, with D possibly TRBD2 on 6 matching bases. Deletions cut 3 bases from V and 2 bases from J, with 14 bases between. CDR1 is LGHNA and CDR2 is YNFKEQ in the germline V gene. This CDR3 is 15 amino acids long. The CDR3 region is CASSQPGLQAYEQYF. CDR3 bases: TGTGCCAGCAGCCAGCCGGGACTCCAAGCCTACGAGCAGTACTTC.

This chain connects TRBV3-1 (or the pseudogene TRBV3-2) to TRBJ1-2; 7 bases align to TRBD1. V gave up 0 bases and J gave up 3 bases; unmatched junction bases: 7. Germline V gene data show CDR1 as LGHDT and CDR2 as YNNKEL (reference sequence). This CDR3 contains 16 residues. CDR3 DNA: TGTGCCAGCAGCCAAGATCTGAGGGGGCGGGACTATGGCTACACCTTC. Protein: CASSQDLRGRDYGYTF.

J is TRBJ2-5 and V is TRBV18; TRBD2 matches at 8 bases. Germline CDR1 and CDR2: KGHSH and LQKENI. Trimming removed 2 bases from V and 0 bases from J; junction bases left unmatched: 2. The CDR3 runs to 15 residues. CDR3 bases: TGTGCCAGCTCACCATTTAGCGGGGACCAAGAGACCCAGTACTTC. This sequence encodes CASSPFSGDQETQYF.

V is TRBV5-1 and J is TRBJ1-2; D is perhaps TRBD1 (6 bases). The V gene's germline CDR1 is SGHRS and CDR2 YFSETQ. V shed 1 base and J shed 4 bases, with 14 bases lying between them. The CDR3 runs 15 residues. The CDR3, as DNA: TGCGCCAGCAGCTTGAACAGGGATTTATCCTATGGCTACACCTTC. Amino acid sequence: CASSLNRDLSYGYTF.

The CDR3 nucleotides read TGTGCCAGCGCCGACCGGGACAGATTACAAGAGACCCAGTACTTC. Protein sequence: CASADRDRLQETQYF. The J gene is TRBJ2-5, the V gene TRBV2, with 7 nucleotides matching TRBD1. The CDR3 runs 15 residues. The trim removed 8 bases at V and 2 bases at J, leaving 11 bases unmatched. Germline CDR1 is SNHLY and CDR2 is FYNNEI.

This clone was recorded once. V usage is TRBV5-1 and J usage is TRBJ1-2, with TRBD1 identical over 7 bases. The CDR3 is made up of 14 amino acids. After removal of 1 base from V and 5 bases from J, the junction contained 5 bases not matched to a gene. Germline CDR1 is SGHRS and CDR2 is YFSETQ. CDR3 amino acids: CASSLSPGGYGYTF. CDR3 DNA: TGCGCCAGCAGCTTGTCTCCAGGGGGGTATGGCTACACCTTC.

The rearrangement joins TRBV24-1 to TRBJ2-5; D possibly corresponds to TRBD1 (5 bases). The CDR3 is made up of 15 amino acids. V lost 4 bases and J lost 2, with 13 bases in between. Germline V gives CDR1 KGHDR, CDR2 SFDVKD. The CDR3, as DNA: TGTGCCACCAGTGACGGCAGGGAAAATCAAGAGACCCAGTACTTC. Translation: CATSDGRENQETQYF.

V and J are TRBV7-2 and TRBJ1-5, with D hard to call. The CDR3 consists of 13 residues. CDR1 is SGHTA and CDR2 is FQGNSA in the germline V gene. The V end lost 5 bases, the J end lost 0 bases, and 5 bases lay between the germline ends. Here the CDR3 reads CASSINSNQPQHF. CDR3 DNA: TGTGCCAGCAGCATAAATAGCAATCAGCCCCAGCATTTT.

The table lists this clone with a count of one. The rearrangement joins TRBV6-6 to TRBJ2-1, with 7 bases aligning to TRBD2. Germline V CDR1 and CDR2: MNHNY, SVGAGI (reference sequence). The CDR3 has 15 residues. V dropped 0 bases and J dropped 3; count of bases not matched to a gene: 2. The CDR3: CASSYSGGGYNEQFF. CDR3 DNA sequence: TGTGCCAGCAGTTACTCGGGGGGGGGCTACAATGAGCAGTTCTTC.

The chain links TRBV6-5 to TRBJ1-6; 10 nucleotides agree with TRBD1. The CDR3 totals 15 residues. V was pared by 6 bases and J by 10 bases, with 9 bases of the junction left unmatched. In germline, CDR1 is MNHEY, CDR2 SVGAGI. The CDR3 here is CASRGATGGKSPLHF. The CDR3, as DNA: TGTGCCAGCAGGGGAGCGACAGGGGGCAAGTCACCCCTCCACTTT.

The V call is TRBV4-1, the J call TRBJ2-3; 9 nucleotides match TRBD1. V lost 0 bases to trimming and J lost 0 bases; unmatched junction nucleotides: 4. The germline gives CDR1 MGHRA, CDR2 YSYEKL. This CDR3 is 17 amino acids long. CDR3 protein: CASSQDRGQGSTDTQYF. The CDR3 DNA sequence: TGCGCCAGCAGCCAAGATCGCGGACAGGGGAGCACAGATACGCAGTATTTT.

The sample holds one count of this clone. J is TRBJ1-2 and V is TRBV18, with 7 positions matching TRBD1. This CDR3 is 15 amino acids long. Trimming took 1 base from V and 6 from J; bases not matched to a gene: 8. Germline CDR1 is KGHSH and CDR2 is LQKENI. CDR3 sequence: CASSPLATGWDGYTF. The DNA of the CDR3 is TGTGCCAGCTCACCACTTGCGACAGGGTGGGATGGCTACACCTTC.

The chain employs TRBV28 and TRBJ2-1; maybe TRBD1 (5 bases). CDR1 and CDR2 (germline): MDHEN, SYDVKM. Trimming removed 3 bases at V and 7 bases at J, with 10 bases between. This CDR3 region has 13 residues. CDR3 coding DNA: TGTGCCAGCAGTTTCCCTCAGGGTAATGAGCAGTTCTTC. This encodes CASSFPQGNEQFF.

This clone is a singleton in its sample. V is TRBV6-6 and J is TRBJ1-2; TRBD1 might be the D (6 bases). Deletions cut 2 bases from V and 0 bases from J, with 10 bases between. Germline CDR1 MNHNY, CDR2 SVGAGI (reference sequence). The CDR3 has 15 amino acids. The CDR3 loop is CASSYGQRTNYGYTF. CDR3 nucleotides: TGTGCCAGCAGTTACGGACAGCGCACTAACTATGGCTACACCTTC.

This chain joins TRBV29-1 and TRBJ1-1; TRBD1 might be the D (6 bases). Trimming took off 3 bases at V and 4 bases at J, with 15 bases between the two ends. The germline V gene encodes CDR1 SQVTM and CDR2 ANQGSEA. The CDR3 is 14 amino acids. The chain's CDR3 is CSVDQGLTGTEAFF. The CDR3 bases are TGCAGCGTTGACCAGGGGCTGACAGGCACTGAAGCTTTCTTT.

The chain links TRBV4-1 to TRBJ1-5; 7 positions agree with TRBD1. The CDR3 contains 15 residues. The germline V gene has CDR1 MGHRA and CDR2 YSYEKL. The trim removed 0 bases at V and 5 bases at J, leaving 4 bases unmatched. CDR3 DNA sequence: TGCGCCAGCAGCCAAGAAGGGGGCCGATATCAGCCCCAGCATTTT. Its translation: CASSQEGGRYQPQHF.